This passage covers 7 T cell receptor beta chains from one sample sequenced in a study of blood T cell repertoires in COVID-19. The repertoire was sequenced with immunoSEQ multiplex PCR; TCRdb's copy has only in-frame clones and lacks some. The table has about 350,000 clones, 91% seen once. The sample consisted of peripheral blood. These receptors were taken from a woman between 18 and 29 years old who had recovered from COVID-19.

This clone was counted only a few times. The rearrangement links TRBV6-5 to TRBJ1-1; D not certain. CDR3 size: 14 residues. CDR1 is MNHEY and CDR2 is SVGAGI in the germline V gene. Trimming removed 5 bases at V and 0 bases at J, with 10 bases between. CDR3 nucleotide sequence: TGTGCCAGCAGTCCAGGTCGAATGAACACTGAAGCTTTCTTT. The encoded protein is CASSPGRMNTEAFF.

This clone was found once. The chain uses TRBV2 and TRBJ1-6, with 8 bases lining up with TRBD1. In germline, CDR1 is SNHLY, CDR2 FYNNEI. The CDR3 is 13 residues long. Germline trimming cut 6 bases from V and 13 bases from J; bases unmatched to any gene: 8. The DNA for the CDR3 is TGTGCCAGCAGAGACAGGGGTGTTAGTCCCCTCCACTTT. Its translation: CASRDRGVSPLHF.

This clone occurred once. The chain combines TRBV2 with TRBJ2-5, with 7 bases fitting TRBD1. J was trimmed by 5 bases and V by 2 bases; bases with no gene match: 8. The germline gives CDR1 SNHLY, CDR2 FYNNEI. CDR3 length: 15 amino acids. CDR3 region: CASSETTGRRETQYF. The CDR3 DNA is TGTGCCAGCAGTGAAACGACAGGGCGACGGGAGACCCAGTACTTC.

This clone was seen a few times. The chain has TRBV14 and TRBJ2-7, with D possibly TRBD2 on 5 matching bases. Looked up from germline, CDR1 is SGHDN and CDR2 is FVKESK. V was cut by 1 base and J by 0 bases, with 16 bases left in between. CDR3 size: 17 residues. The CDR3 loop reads CASSQGGGGSNSYEQYV. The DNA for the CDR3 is TGTGCCAGCAGCCAAGGAGGAGGCGGGTCTAACTCCTACGAGCAGTACGTC.

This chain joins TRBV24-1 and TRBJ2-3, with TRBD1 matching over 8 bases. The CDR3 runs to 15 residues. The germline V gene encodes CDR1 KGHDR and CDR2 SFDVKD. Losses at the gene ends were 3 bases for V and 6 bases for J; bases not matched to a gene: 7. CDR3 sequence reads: CATSDRQGTGDTQYF. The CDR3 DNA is TGTGCCACCAGTGATCGACAGGGGACGGGGGATACGCAGTATTTT.

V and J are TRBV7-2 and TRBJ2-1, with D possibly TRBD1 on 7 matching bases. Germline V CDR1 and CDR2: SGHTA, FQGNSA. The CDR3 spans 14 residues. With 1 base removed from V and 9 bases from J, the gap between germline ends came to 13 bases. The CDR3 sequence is CASSLVWQGGEQFF. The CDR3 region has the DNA TGTGCCAGCAGCTTAGTATGGCAGGGGGGTGAGCAGTTCTTC.

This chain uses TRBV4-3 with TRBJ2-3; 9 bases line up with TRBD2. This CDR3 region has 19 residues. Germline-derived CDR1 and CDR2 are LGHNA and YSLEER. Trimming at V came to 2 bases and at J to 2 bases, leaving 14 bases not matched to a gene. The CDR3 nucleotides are TGCGCCAGCAGCCAATATAGCCCACGACTAGCGGAGAACACAGATACGCAGTATTTT. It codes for CASSQYSPRLAENTDTQYF.